The clone carrying this T cell receptor (beta chain) came up a few times. The germline CDR1 and CDR2 sequences are SNHLY and FYNNEI. V lost 5 bases, J lost 7 bases, and 15 bases lay in between. This CDR3 is 15 amino acids long. In the authors' methods: The assay estimated nucleated cells by amplifying reference gene primers. Sequencing was performed with immunoSEQ multiplex PCR; in TCRdb, only in-frame clones are kept and a portion is missing. The D gene and trimming were derived from the DNA, and the V and J assignments and clone size from that table. The top ten hold roughly an eighth of the sample, which has around 250,000 clones, about 82% seen once. The data originate from a study of blood T cell repertoires in COVID-19. Study at large: The cDNA or gDNA used as material had been derived from T cells, B-cell-depleted T cells, or PBMCs.

This TCR came from a man older than 75 with acute or convalescent COVID-19. Sequenced sample: peripheral blood. The genes are TRBV2 and TRBJ1-6; weak D call: TRBD1 (5 bases). The CDR3 DNA reads as TGTGCCAGCAGTTCTGAAGGGCCAGGGAATTCACCCCTCCACTTT. It encodes CASSSEGPGNSPLHF.